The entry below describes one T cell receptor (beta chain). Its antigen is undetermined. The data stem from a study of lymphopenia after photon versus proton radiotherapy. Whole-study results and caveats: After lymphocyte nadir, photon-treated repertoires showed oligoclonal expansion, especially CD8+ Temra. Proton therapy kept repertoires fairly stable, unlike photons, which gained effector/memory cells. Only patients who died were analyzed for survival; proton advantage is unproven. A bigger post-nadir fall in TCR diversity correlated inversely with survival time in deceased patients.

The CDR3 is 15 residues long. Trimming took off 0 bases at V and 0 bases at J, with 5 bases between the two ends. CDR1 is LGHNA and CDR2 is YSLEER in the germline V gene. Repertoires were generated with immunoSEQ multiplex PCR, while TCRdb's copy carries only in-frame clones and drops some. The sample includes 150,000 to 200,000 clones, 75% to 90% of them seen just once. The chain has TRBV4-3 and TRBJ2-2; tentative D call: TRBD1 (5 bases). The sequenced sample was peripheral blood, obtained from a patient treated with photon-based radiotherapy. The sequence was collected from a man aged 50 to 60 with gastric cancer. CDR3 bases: TGCGCCAGCAGCCAAGACAGGGCGAACACCGGGGAGCTGTTTTTT. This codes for CASSQDRANTGELFF.